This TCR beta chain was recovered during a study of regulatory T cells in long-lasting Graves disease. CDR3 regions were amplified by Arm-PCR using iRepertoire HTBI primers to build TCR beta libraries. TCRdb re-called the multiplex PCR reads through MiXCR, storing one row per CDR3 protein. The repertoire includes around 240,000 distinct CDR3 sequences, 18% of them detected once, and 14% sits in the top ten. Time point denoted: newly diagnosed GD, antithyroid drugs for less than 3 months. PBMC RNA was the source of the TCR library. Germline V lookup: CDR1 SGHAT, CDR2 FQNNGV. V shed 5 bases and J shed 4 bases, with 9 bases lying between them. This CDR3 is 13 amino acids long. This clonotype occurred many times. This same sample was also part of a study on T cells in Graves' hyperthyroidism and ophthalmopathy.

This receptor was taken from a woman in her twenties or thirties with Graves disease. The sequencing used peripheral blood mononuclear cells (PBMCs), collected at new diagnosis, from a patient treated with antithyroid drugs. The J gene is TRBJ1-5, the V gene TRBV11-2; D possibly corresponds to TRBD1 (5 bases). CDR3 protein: CASSRQLNQPQHF. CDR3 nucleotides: TGTGCCAGCAGCCGACAGCTTAATCAGCCCCAGCATTTT.